What follows are 18 T cell receptor beta chains derived from one specimen sequenced in a study of blood T cell repertoires in COVID-19. The repertoire was sequenced with immunoSEQ multiplex PCR; TCRdb's copy has only in-frame clones and lacks some. Found here are 200,000 to 250,000 clones, roughly 84% of them singletons; the top ten hold under 15%. The sequenced sample consisted of peripheral blood. The receptors were gathered from a human donor in a cohort sampled during active COVID-19.

This clone was seen once. V and J are TRBV19 and TRBJ2-5; 7 bases match TRBD1. The J segment lost 2 bases and the V segment lost 4 bases, leaving 10 bases of the junction unmatched. Germline-derived CDR1 and CDR2 are LNHDA and SQIVND (reference sequence). The CDR3 is 16 residues long. In DNA form, the CDR3 reads TGTGCCAGTAGTAGGATTTACAGGGGTCTTCAAGAGACCCAGTACTTC. It specifies CASSRIYRGLQETQYF.

Written as DNA, the CDR3 is TGTGCCAGCAGGACCAGCGGCTACTATGGCTACACCTTC. Its protein is CASRTSGYYGYTF. This chain uses TRBV28 with TRBJ1-2; D is uncertain. The CDR3 has 13 residues. Germline V gives CDR1 MDHEN, CDR2 SYDVKM. Trimming removed 6 bases at V and 3 bases at J, with 11 bases between.

V is TRBV4-2 and J is TRBJ2-1; 10 bases line up with TRBD2. CDR3 length: 13 residues. The V segment lost 0 bases and the J segment 14 bases; nucleotides outside the gene matches: 4. Germline assignment: CDR1 LGHNA and CDR2 YNFKEQ. CDR3 nucleotide sequence: TGTGCCAGCAGCCAAGACACTAGCGGGACGGAGTTCTTC. Translation: CASSQDTSGTEFF.

J is TRBJ2-7 and V is TRBV11-1; TRBD2 might be the D (5 bases). The CDR3 has 12 amino acids. The V end was cut by 4 bases, the J end by 6 bases, with 10 bases between. Germline V CDR1 and CDR2: SGHAT, FQDESV (reference sequence). CDR3 sequence reads: CASSSSGLEQYF. DNA of the CDR3: TGTGCCAGCAGCTCGTCCGGACTCGAGCAGTACTTC.

CDR3 amino acids: CASSLQTGGAFF. The DNA of the CDR3 is TGTGCCAGCAGTCTCCAAACAGGGGGGGCTTTCTTT. The J gene is TRBJ1-1, the V gene TRBV28; 8 nucleotides match TRBD1. Germline loops: CDR1 MDHEN, CDR2 SYDVKM. V shed 5 bases, J shed 11 bases, and the junction held 7 bases outside the gene matches. The CDR3 covers 12 residues.

The V and J genes are TRBV27 and TRBJ2-2, with D perhaps TRBD2 (5 bases). The CDR3 has 16 residues. V lost 6 bases to trimming and J lost 3 bases, with 17 bases between them. Germline-derived CDR1 and CDR2 are MNHEY and SMNVEV (reference sequence). The CDR3 protein is CASRMGVRDYTGELFF. In nucleotides, the CDR3 is TGTGCCAGCAGAATGGGAGTTAGGGATTACACCGGGGAGCTGTTTTTT.

The chain joins TRBV7-6 to TRBJ2-3, with 7 bases that match TRBD1. The CDR3 covers 14 residues. Germline V gene data show CDR1 as SGHVS and CDR2 as FNYEAQ. The trim removed 7 bases at V and 3 bases at J, leaving 7 bases unmatched. CDR3 amino acids: CASTSDRVTDTQYF. The CDR3 DNA is TGTGCCAGCACCTCAGACAGGGTGACAGATACGCAGTATTTT.

The genes are TRBV19 and TRBJ2-5; 7 nucleotides match TRBD1. Losses at the gene ends were 5 bases for V and 5 bases for J; bases not matched to a gene: 5. The CDR3 sequence is 13 residues long. Per the germline V gene, CDR1 is LNHDA and CDR2 is SQIVND (reference sequence). CDR3 region: CASSPTGVETQYF. The CDR3 DNA reads TGTGCCAGTAGTCCCACAGGGGTGGAGACCCAGTACTTC.

J is TRBJ1-6 and V is TRBV7-2; D is possibly TRBD1 (6 bases). Germline V gives CDR1 SGHTA, CDR2 FQGNSA. The CDR3 sequence is 16 residues long. With 2 bases removed from V and 5 bases from J, the gap between germline ends came to 13 bases. CDR3 residues: CASSLWSTGNNSPLHF. The CDR3 coding sequence is TGTGCCAGCAGCTTATGGAGCACAGGGAATAATTCACCCCTCCACTTT.

Only a few counts were recorded for this clone. The junction differs from germline at one of its ends, possibly a read error. The chain carries TRBV30 and TRBJ2-2; 14 nucleotides align to TRBD2. The germline V gene encodes CDR1 GTSNPN and CDR2 SVGIG (reference sequence). CDR3 size: 15 residues. Here the CDR3 reads CACGTSGRNNGELFF. CDR3 nucleotide sequence: TGTGCCTGCGGGACTAGCGGGAGAAACAACGGGGAGCTGTTTTTT.

The rearrangement links TRBV9 to TRBJ2-1; possible D gene TRBD2, 5 bases. The CDR3 is made up of 16 amino acids. V gave up 2 bases and J gave up 9 bases, with 21 bases separating them. Germline V gene data show CDR1 as SGDLS and CDR2 as YYNGEE. In nucleotides, the CDR3 is TGTGCCAGCAGCGTGGGTGAGGGAGTACCGAATGGTGAGCAGTTCTTC. The encoded protein is CASSVGEGVPNGEQFF.

V usage is TRBV6-5 and J usage is TRBJ2-1; 10 bases line up with TRBD1. From germline, CDR1 is MNHEY and CDR2 SVGAGI. CDR3 length: 13 amino acids. The V gene end was trimmed by 8 bases and the J gene end by 4 bases; junction bases not matched to a gene: 2. The CDR3 spells CASAGQGYNEQFF. The CDR3 nucleotides read TGTGCCAGCGCGGGACAGGGGTACAATGAGCAGTTCTTC.

The chain recombines TRBV19 with TRBJ1-2; the D gene is possibly TRBD1 (5 bases). Trimming cost V 3 bases and J 4 bases, with 9 bases left between them. This CDR3 is 13 amino acids long. Germline values: CDR1 LNHDA, CDR2 SQIVND (reference sequence). CDR3 nucleotide sequence: TGTGCCAGTAGTATTGACAGCTTCTATGGCTACACCTTC. Protein product: CASSIDSFYGYTF.

The rearrangement uses TRBV6-1 and TRBJ2-3, with D possibly being TRBD2 (6 bases). Trimming removed 1 base from V and 0 bases from J, with 11 bases in between. This CDR3 has 16 amino acids. The germline gives CDR1 MNHNS, CDR2 SASEGT. CDR3: CASSEVDGTSTDTQYF. Written as DNA, the CDR3 is TGTGCCAGCAGTGAAGTGGACGGGACTAGCACAGATACGCAGTATTTT.

This rearrangement joins TRBV3-1 (or the pseudogene TRBV3-2) to TRBJ2-5, with D possibly TRBD2 on 5 matching bases. The CDR3 totals 14 residues. Germline lookup yields CDR1 LGHDT and CDR2 YNNKEL (reference sequence). Trimming shortened V by 1 base and J by 4 bases, and 10 bases separated the two germline ends. The CDR3 loop is CASSQAPRGETQYF. CDR3 sequence (DNA): TGTGCCAGCAGCCAAGCGCCCCGGGGAGAGACCCAGTACTTC.

This clone was counted between two and nine times. The CDR3 region is CASRLQGFGTEAFF. The DNA for the CDR3 is TGTGCCAGCAGGCTACAGGGATTCGGCACTGAAGCTTTCTTT. The V gene is TRBV2, the J gene TRBJ1-1; D is perhaps TRBD1 (6 bases). V was trimmed by 6 bases and J by 4 bases, leaving 15 bases between them. The CDR3 contains 14 residues. Germline CDR1 reads SNHLY; CDR2 reads FYNNEI.

This clone was recorded once. The V call is TRBV6-5, the J call TRBJ2-2; tentatively, D is TRBD1 (6 bases). Per the germline V gene, CDR1 is MNHEY and CDR2 is SVGAGI. The CDR3 length is 15 residues. The germline V and J ends were trimmed by 2 bases and 1 base, with 8 bases remaining between them. For the CDR3, the DNA is TGTGCCAGCAGTTACGACAGGATGAACACCGGGGAGCTGTTTTTT. This translates into CASSYDRMNTGELFF.

This rearrangement joins TRBV19 to TRBJ1-2, with 11 bases that match TRBD1. The germline V gene has CDR1 LNHDA and CDR2 SQIVND (reference sequence). The V segment lost 8 bases and the J segment 6 bases; nucleotides outside the gene matches: 8. The CDR3 extends over 14 amino acids. The CDR3 DNA follows: TGTGCCAGTTTAAATCCGGGACAGGGGGATGGCTACACCTTC. It codes for CASLNPGQGDGYTF.